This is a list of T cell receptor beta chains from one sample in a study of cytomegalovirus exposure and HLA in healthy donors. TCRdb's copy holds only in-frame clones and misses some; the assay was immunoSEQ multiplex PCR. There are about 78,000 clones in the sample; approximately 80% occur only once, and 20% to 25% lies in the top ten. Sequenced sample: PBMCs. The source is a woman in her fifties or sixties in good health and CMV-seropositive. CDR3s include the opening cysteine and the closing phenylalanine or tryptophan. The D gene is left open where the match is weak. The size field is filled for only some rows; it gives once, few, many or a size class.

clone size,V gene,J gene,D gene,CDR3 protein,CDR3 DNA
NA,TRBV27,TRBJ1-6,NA,CASSPIGAGDSPLHF,TGTGCCAGCAGCCCCATAGGGGCCGGAGATTCACCCCTCCACTTT
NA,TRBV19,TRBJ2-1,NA,CASSMGLRSYNEQFF,TGTGCCAGTAGTATGGGCCTGCGCTCCTACAATGAGCAGTTCTTC
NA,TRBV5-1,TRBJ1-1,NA,CASSLEGPGTEAFF,TGCGCCAGCAGCTTGGAGGGGCCGGGTACTGAAGCTTTCTTT
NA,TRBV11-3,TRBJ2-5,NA,CASSTGVQETQYF,TGTGCCAGCAGCACGGGGGTCCAAGAGACCCAGTACTTC
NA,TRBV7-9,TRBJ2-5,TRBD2,CSSSLAGGETQYF,TGTTCCAGCAGCTTGGCGGGGGGAGAGACCCAGTACTTC
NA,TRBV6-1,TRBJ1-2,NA,CASSEESGAYGYTF,TGTGCCAGCAGTGAGGAGAGTGGGGCCTATGGCTACACCTTC
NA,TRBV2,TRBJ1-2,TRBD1,CASTEDRGGYTF,TGTGCCAGCACCGAGGACAGGGGCGGCTACACCTTC
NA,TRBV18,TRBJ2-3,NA,CASSLKNPPADTQYF,TGTGCCAGCTCTCTCAAGAATCCCCCGGCAGATACGCAGTATTTT
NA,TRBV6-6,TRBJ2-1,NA,CASIKGGRYEQFF,TGTGCCAGCATTAAAGGAGGGAGGTATGAGCAGTTCTTC
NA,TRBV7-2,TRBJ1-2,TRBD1,CASRYGTGEGYTF,TGTGCCAGCAGATACGGGACAGGGGAAGGCTACACCTTC
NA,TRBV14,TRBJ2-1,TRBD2,CASSQGRLLATGVEQFF,TGTGCCAGCAGCCAAGGACGTCTACTAGCGACTGGGGTAGAGCAGTTCTTC
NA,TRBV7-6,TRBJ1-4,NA,CASSSLLDKNEKLFF,TGTGCCAGCAGCTCTCTATTGGACAAGAATGAAAAACTGTTTTTT
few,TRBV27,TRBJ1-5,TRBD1,CASSLGQGPNQPQHF,TGTGCCAGCAGTTTAGGACAGGGACCCAATCAGCCCCAGCATTTT
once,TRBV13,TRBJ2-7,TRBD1,CASSANRGSEQYF,TGTGCCAGCAGCGCCAACAGGGGGTCCGAGCAGTACTTC
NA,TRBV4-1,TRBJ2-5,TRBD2,CASSLNQRGGGETQYF,TGCGCCAGCAGCCTTAATCAGCGGGGTGGGGGGGAGACCCAGTACTTC
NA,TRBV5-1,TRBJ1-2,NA,CASSKPDGGGEGYTF,TGCGCCAGCAGCAAGCCGGACGGAGGGGGGGAGGGCTACACCTTC
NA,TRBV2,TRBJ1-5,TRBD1,CASRRRQGGQPQHF,TGTGCCAGCAGGCGTAGACAGGGAGGTCAGCCCCAGCATTTT
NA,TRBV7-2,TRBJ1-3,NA,CASRLSGNTIYF,TGTGCCAGCAGACTTTCTGGAAACACCATATATTTT